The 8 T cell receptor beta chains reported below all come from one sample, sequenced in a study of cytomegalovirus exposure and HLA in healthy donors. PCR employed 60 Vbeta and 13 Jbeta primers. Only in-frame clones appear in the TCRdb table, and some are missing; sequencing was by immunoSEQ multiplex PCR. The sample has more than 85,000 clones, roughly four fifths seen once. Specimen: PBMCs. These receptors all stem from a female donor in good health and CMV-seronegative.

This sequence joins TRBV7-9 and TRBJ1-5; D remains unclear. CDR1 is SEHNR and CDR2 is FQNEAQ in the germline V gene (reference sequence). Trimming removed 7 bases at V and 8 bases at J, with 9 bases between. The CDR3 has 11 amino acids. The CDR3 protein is CASTPGKPQHF. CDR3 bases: TGTGCCAGCACCCCCGGGAAGCCCCAGCATTTT.

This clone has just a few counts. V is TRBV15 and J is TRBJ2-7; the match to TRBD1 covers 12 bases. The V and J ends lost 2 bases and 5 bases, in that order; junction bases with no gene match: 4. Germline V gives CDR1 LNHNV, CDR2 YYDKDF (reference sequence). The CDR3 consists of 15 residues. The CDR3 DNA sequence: TGTGCCACCAGCAGATCGGGACAGGGGGCAAACGAGCAGTACTTC. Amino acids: CATSRSGQGANEQYF. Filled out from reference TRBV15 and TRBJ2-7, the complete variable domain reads DAMVIQNPRYQVTQFGKPVTLSCSQTLNHNVMYWYQQKSSQAPKLLFHYYDKDFNNEADTPDNFQSRRPNTSFCFLDIRSPGLGDTAMYLCATSRSGQGANEQYFGPGTRLTVT.

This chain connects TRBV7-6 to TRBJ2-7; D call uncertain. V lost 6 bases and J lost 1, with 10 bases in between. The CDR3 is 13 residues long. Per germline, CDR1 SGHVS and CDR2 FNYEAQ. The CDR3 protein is CASRPAGSYEQYF. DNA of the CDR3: TGTGCCAGCAGACCGGCAGGTTCCTACGAGCAGTACTTC.

Written as DNA, the CDR3 is TGTGCCAGCAGCCTCCGCCCTTCACAACCACGGACTAGCGTGGGGGATACGCAGTATTTT. Amino acids: CASSLRPSQPRTSVGDTQYF. The chain is built from TRBV7-3 and TRBJ2-3, with TRBD2 identical over 9 bases. CDR1 is SGHTA, CDR2 FQGTGA, per germline. J lost 6 bases, V lost 5 bases, and 24 bases had no gene match. This CDR3 is built from 20 residues.

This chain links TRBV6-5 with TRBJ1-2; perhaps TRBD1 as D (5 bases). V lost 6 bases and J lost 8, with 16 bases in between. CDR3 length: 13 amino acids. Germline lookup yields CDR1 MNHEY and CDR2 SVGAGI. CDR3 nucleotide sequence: TGTGCCAGCAGCCCCAGGGTTAGTGGCGGCTACACCTTC. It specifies CASSPRVSGGYTF.

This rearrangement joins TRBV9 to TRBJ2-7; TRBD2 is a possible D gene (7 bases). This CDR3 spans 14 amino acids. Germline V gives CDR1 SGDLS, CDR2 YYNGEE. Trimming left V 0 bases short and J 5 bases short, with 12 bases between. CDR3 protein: CASSVAGGENEQYF. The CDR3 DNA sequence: TGTGCCAGCAGCGTAGCGGGGGGCGAGAACGAGCAGTACTTC. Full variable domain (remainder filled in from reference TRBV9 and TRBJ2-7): DSGVTQTPKHLITATGQRVTLRCSPRSGDLSVYWYQQSLDQGLQFLIQYYNGEERAKGNILERFSAQQFPDLHSELNLSSLELGDSALYFCASSVAGGENEQYFGPGTRLTVT.

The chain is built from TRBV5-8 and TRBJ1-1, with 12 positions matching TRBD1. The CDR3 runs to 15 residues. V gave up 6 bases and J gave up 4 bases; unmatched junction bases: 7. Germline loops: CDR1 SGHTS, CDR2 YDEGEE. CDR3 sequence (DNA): TGTGCCAGCACTGGGACAGGGGGCGAGGTCACTGAAGCTTTCTTT. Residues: CASTGTGGEVTEAFF.

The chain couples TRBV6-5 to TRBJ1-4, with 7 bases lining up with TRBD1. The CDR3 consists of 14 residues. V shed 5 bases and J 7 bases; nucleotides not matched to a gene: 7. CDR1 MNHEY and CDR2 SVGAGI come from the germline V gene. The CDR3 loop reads CASSRRTGGEKLFF. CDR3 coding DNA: TGTGCCAGCAGTCGCCGGACAGGTGGTGAAAAACTGTTTTTT.